This T cell receptor beta chain is drawn from a study of early T cells in non-severe SARS-CoV-2 infection (dated by TCRdb to 2020 to 2022). Context from the whole study: Because TCR sequencing was done on bulk RNA from unsorted whole blood, the alpha and beta chains could not be paired. Results and caveats for the whole study, not just this receptor: VDJdb matching was skewed toward anti-spike CD8 responses, so virus-specific expansions were likely underestimated and private and CD4 specificities were missed.

This clonotype appeared many times. Its antigen is unknown. No base-level quality is on record; no much larger clone is a single base apart. Receptors were amplified or captured by 5' RACE. Sequencing was performed on a NextSeq 500. To correct for sequencing error and PCR bias, the TCR library protocol tagged individual cDNA molecules with unique molecular identifiers. Both TCR alpha and beta chains were sequenced, and tight co-correlation was observed between alpha and beta sequence abundances in each sample. In the authors' own workflow: Decombinator V4 was used to annotate TCR sequences for V gene, J gene and CDR3. TCRs were defined as expanded if a significant change between any two time points was detected under a Poisson model with p below 0.0001. Abundances of TCRs were expressed as counts per million after normalisation to the total number of TCRs sequenced in each sample. VDJdb, accessed 1 November 2021, was searched for CMV, EBV and SARS-CoV-2 annotated TCRs, with TCRs annotated for multiple antigens excluded. TCRdb applied fastp at Q25 and MiXCR to the public reads, then kept only in-frame beta chains. Here each entry gathers all rows of one CDR3 protein and keeps the most common genes and DNA. The V and J calls were not made by the authors but by TCRdb's processing. For this sample the table gives fewer than 30,000 distinct CDR3 sequences, of which 4% to 5% were detected only once. The ten largest clones take up approximately 6.2% of the sample.

This was a case-control study nested in a cohort of healthcare workers in London, UK, who had nasopharyngeal swab PCR tests and blood samples taken every week. Healthcare workers were recruited between 23 and 31 March 2020, during the week of the UK lockdown, and were followed weekly for up to about 16 weeks. The sequence derives from an adult who was a healthcare worker with PCR-confirmed SARS-CoV-2 infection or an uninfected control (not recorded which). Sample: whole blood.

The CDR3 protein sequence reads: CASRRQGSYSNQPQHF. The base sequence is TGTGCCAGCAGGAGACAGGGATCTTATAGCAATCAGCCCCAGCATTTT. Recombination joined TRBV2 with TRBJ1-5; the junction holds 7 bases that match TRBD1. The germline V gene yields SNHLY for CDR1 and FYNNEI for CDR2. The CDR3 spans 16 residues, from the cysteine through the phenylalanine. Only the CDR3 part of the read is kept: 48 bases, read in frame from the first base. Here V drops 6 bases and J drops 0 bases, and the junction holds 8 bases not matched to any gene.